This TCR beta chain is drawn from a study of spatial heterogeneity in lung cancer. Study results and limitations: The appearance of ubiquitous expanded tumor TCRs in blood was greater at resection than follow-up.

This sample's time point: sample taken at primary tumor resection. Material for sequencing was whole RNA from tumor, nontumor lung or frozen PBMC, left unsorted. Samples were donated by 72 untreated early-stage non-small cell lung cancer patients. This clonotype was seen many times. Its specificity is not known. Each TCR cDNA molecule carried a unique molecular identifier. A single record per CDR3 protein comes from TCRdb applying MiXCR to the 5' RACE reads. In the table there are 85,000 to 100,000 distinct CDR3 sequences, 10% to 15% of which are singletons. This CDR3 is 19 amino acids long. CDR1 and CDR2 from the germline V gene are SGHAT and FQDESV (reference sequence). V lost 5 bases to trimming and J lost 0 bases, with 22 bases between them.

Sample: PBMCs, taken at surgery. This receptor was obtained from a male donor with early-stage non-small cell lung cancer. V usage is TRBV11-1 and J usage is TRBJ2-2; possibly TRBD1 for D (6 bases). The CDR3 is CASSRFAPDSNSNTGELFF. The CDR3 DNA reads TGTGCCAGCAGCCGATTCGCTCCGGACAGCAATTCGAACACCGGGGAGCTGTTTTTT.